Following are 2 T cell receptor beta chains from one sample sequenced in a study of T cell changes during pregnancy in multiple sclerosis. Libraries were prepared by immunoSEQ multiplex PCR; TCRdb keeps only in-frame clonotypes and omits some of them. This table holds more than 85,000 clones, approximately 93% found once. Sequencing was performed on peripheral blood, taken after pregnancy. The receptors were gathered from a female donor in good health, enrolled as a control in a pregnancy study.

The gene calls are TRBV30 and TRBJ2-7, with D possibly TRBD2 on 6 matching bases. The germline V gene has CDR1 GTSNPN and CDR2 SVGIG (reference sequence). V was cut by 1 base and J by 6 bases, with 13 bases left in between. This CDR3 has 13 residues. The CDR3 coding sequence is TGTGCCTGGAGTGGAAGTCGGGGAGGCGAGCAGTACTTC. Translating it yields CAWSGSRGGEQYF.

Here the CDR3 reads CASRPTGVRTEAFF. CDR3 nucleotide sequence: TGTGCCAGTAGGCCGACAGGGGTGAGAACTGAAGCTTTCTTT. The rearrangement joins TRBV19 to TRBJ1-1; TRBD1 agrees at 8 bases. The CDR3 runs 14 residues. Germline V lookup: CDR1 LNHDA, CDR2 SQIVND (reference sequence). The V gene end was trimmed by 6 bases and the J gene end by 5 bases; junction bases not matched to a gene: 8.